This T cell receptor beta chain was identified in a study of regulatory T cells in long-lasting Graves disease. CDR1 SGDLS and CDR2 YYNGEE come from the germline V gene. The CDR3 runs 16 residues. Trimming shortened V by 0 bases and J by 5 bases, and 17 bases separated the two germline ends. Assembly of TCR beta libraries relied on iRepertoire HTBI primers together with Arm-PCR of CDR3 regions. Methods used by the authors: Across all samples, approximately 64 TRBV segments and more than 11 TRBJ segments were identified. TCRdb re-derived calls from the multiplex PCR reads in MiXCR, one entry per CDR3 protein. TCRdb's processing, not the authors' own work, is the source of the V and J calls. The profile shows 530,000 or so distinct CDR3 sequences, about 15% of them singletons. Sample time point: newly diagnosed GD, antithyroid drugs for less than 3 months. Making the TCR library involved RNA that had been extracted from PBMCs.

The same sample was also used in a study of T cells in Graves' hyperthyroidism and ophthalmopathy.

This rearrangement joins TRBV9 to TRBJ1-1; the D gene is possibly TRBD1 (6 bases). The receptor was isolated from a young man with Graves disease. Here the sequenced sample was peripheral blood mononuclear cells (PBMCs), taken at new diagnosis, from a patient treated with antithyroid drugs. CDR3 in amino acids: CASSVGAGASSTEAFF. The CDR3, as DNA: TGTGCCAGCAGCGTAGGGGCGGGGGCATCGAGTACTGAAGCTTTCTTT.